These 18 T cell receptor beta chains were sequenced from one sample in a study of blood T cell repertoires in COVID-19. Here immunoSEQ multiplex PCR was the method, and the copy in TCRdb shows in-frame clones only, minus some. The sample lists approximately 180,000 clones; more than 70% were seen once. The specimen sequenced was peripheral blood. These receptors all come from a person in their 70s with COVID-19, enrolled during active disease.

J is TRBJ1-4 and V is TRBV28; 7 bases map to TRBD1. The CDR3 contains 18 residues. Per the germline V gene, CDR1 is MDHEN and CDR2 is SYDVKM. With V trimmed by 6 bases and J by 0 bases, 13 bases remained unmatched. CDR3 DNA: TGTGCCAGCAGGAGGAGATGGGACAGCCTCGCAACTAATGAAAAACTGTTTTTT. Protein sequence: CASRRRWDSLATNEKLFF.

The rearrangement links TRBV4-3 to TRBJ2-6; 9 bases fit TRBD1. This CDR3 comprises 19 residues. Unmatched junction bases numbered 9, after V lost 3 bases and J lost 0 bases. Germline assignment: CDR1 LGHNA and CDR2 YSLEER. The CDR3 spells CASSHLRGQGVSGANVLTF. The CDR3 nucleotides are TGCGCCAGCAGCCATCTTAGGGGACAGGGTGTCTCTGGGGCCAACGTCCTGACTTTC.

In this sample, this clone turned up a few times. V and J are TRBV18 and TRBJ2-4, with 10 bases identical to TRBD1. Germline-derived CDR1 and CDR2 are KGHSH and LQKENI. This CDR3 contains 13 residues. After removal of 3 bases from V and 7 bases from J, the junction contained 0 bases not matched to a gene. The CDR3 sequence: CASSPGQGNIQYF. CDR3 bases: TGTGCCAGCTCACCGGGACAGGGGAACATTCAGTACTTC.

This clone has just one count. CDR3 in amino acids: CASSAFHRDRASTGELFF. CDR3 nucleotide sequence: TGTGCCAGCAGTGCGTTTCATAGGGACAGGGCTTCCACCGGGGAGCTGTTTTTT. This chain joins TRBV6-1 and TRBJ2-2; 9 bases map to TRBD1. There are 18 residues in the CDR3. Germline lookup yields CDR1 MNHNS and CDR2 SASEGT. J gave up 4 bases and V 4 bases, and 13 bases lay outside the gene matches.

This chain uses TRBV28 with TRBJ1-2, with a weak D call TRBD1 (6 bases). V lost 5 bases to trimming and J lost 5 bases, with 18 bases between them. This CDR3 is built from 15 residues. Germline CDR1 reads MDHEN; CDR2 reads SYDVKM. The CDR3 here is CASSGGGTHGYGYTF. DNA for the CDR3: TGTGCCAGCAGTGGGGGTGGGACACACGGATATGGCTACACCTTC.

V gene TRBV7-8 combines with J gene TRBJ1-2; weak D call: TRBD1 (5 bases). The V gene lost 2 bases and the J gene lost 3 bases, with 28 bases spanning the gap. The V gene's germline CDR1 is SGHVS and CDR2 FQNEAQ. This CDR3 contains 20 residues. The CDR3 spells CASSLPTLPGPGDSDYGYTF. The CDR3 region has the DNA TGTGCCAGCAGCTTACCAACTCTACCGGGACCGGGGGACTCTGACTATGGCTACACCTTC.

The J gene is TRBJ2-7, the V gene TRBV6-5; 10 nucleotides agree with TRBD2. This CDR3 spans 15 amino acids. V was clipped by 4 bases and J by 6 bases; unmatched bases: 9. Germline lookup yields CDR1 MNHEY and CDR2 SVGAGI. In DNA form, the CDR3 reads TGTGCCAGCAGTTCGGGCGCTAGCGGGAGATTCGAGCAGTACTTC. Its translation is CASSSGASGRFEQYF.

The rearrangement links TRBV5-1 to TRBJ2-1, with TRBD2 matching over 15 bases. The J segment lost 5 bases and the V segment lost 4 bases, leaving 4 bases of the junction unmatched. The germline gives CDR1 SGHRS, CDR2 YFSETQ. This CDR3 region has 16 residues. The CDR3 DNA reads TGCGCCAGCAGCCGATGGACTAGCGGGAGGGACAATGAGCAGTTCTTC. Protein sequence: CASSRWTSGRDNEQFF.

This chain connects TRBV15 to TRBJ1-3, with 10 bases fitting TRBD1. Looked up from germline, CDR1 is LNHNV and CDR2 is YYDKDF (reference sequence). CDR3 length: 17 amino acids. J was trimmed by 4 bases and V by 5 bases; bases with no gene match: 11. The CDR3 DNA sequence: TGTGCCACCAGCTCTCCACAGGGACAGGGGCAAGGAAACACCATATATTTT. The encoded protein is CATSSPQGQGQGNTIYF.

The chain couples TRBV7-2 to TRBJ2-6; unclear D gene. The V end was cut by 5 bases, the J end by 3 bases, with 11 bases between. The CDR3 loop spans 15 amino acids. In germline, CDR1 is SGHTA, CDR2 FQGNSA. As DNA, the CDR3 is TGTGCCAGCAGCACAAATTTTTTTGGGGCCAACGTCCTGACTTTC. Translating it yields CASSTNFFGANVLTF.

The chain employs TRBV29-1 and TRBJ1-1; D is perhaps TRBD1 (5 bases). Germline V gene sequence: CDR1 SQVTM, CDR2 ANQGSEA. V lost 4 bases to trimming and J lost 9 bases, with 15 bases between them. This CDR3 is 12 amino acids long. CDR3 sequence: CSVVRGQVQAFF. DNA of the CDR3: TGCAGCGTTGTAAGGGGTCAGGTACAAGCTTTCTTT.

This clone was picked up a small number of times. CDR3 bases: TGTGCCAGCAGCTTAGTATCAGGGGGAACTGAAGCTTTCTTT. Amino acid sequence: CASSLVSGGTEAFF. V and J are TRBV11-2 and TRBJ1-1, with 7 bases fitting TRBD1. Germline V gene data show CDR1 as SGHAT and CDR2 as FQNNGV. V was clipped by 1 base and J by 5 bases; unmatched bases: 4. This CDR3 spans 14 amino acids.

This sequence joins TRBV3-1 (or the pseudogene TRBV3-2) and TRBJ1-1; D may be TRBD1 (5 bases). V lost 1 base and J lost 4, with 13 bases in between. Germline V CDR1 and CDR2: LGHDT, YNNKEL (reference sequence). The CDR3 extends over 15 amino acids. The CDR3 spells CASSQVSGFSTEAFF. CDR3 DNA: TGTGCCAGCAGCCAAGTATCAGGGTTCAGCACTGAAGCTTTCTTT.

V is TRBV19 and J is TRBJ1-6; 10 bases are shared with TRBD1. V was clipped by 7 bases and J by 10 bases; unmatched bases: 7. The CDR3 length is 14 residues. CDR1 is LNHDA and CDR2 is SQIVND in the germline V gene (reference sequence). DNA for the CDR3: TGTGCCAGTACCCCGGGACAGGGGAGATCACCCCTCCACTTT. It translates to CASTPGQGRSPLHF.

The CDR3 loop is CRGEYEQYF. The CDR3 nucleotides read TGCAGAGGGGAATACGAGCAGTACTTC. This chain connects TRBV20-1 to TRBJ2-7, with TRBD1 as a possible D gene (5 bases). This CDR3 is 9 amino acids long. Germline loops: CDR1 DFQATT, CDR2 SNEGSKA (reference sequence).

The genes are TRBV10-3 and TRBJ1-2, with D unclear. V gave up 6 bases and J gave up 7 bases, with 15 bases separating them. The CDR3 runs 13 residues. CDR1 and CDR2 from the germline V gene are ENHRY and SYGVKD. Here the CDR3 reads CAISSLDALGYTF. The CDR3 DNA is TGTGCCATCAGCTCACTAGACGCCCTTGGCTACACCTTC.

The chain uses TRBV5-1 and TRBJ2-3; 9 bases line up with TRBD2. V lost 2 bases, J lost 0 bases, and 10 bases stayed unmatched. CDR3 length: 18 residues. Germline CDR1 SGHRS, CDR2 YFSETQ. In DNA, the CDR3 is TGCGCCAGCAGCTTCGTTGCGGGGGGGTATTCTAGCACAGATACGCAGTATTTT. Translation: CASSFVAGGYSSTDTQYF.

The CDR3 sequence: CASSAGTGKYTIYF. Written as DNA, the CDR3 is TGTGCCAGCAGCGCCGGGACAGGGAAATACACCATATATTTT. The chain couples TRBV2 to TRBJ1-3; 9 bases agree with TRBD1. This CDR3 region has 14 residues. Germline V gene lookup returns CDR1 SNHLY and CDR2 FYNNEI. Losses at the gene ends were 6 bases for V and 8 bases for J; bases not matched to a gene: 8.